This T cell receptor beta chain was found in a study of patients and donors after allogeneic stem cell transplantation. This clonotype was counted only a few times. TCRdb re-analysed the RT-PCR reads in MiXCR, keeping a single row per CDR3 protein. Among around 240,000 distinct CDR3 sequences listed, roughly 15% were seen once. The CDR3 contains 18 residues. The germline gives CDR1 SGHRS, CDR2 YFSETQ. Losses at the gene ends were 3 bases for V and 5 bases for J; bases not matched to a gene: 15. The receptor was isolated from a human donor who was either an allogeneic HSCT recipient or a stem cell or donor lymphocyte infusion donor (not recorded which). It is not recorded whose cells these are; they may come from a transplant donor. This chain uses TRBV5-1 with TRBJ2-2; 8 nucleotides line up with TRBD1. Sequences were obtained from blood, either unsorted or a sorted T cell fraction (not recorded which). The DNA for the CDR3 is TGCGCCAGCAGCTCGTCCCCAGCCGGGACAGGAGTTACCGGGGAGCTGTTTTTT. It translates to CASSSSPAGTGVTGELFF.